This entry lists 14 T cell receptor beta chains sequenced from one sample in a study of T cells in Graves' hyperthyroidism and ophthalmopathy. Amplified TCR beta CDR3 regions derived from RNA transcripts. An initial round of RT-PCR targeting the TCR CDR3 relied on the HTBI primer set. TCRdb processed the multiplex PCR reads anew with MiXCR; each CDR3 protein has one entry. Among about 640,000 distinct CDR3 sequences listed, roughly 15% were seen once. The specimen sequenced was blood. The source of these receptors is a woman in her 50s with Graves' ophthalmopathy.

The V gene is TRBV6-1, the J gene TRBJ2-2, with D perhaps TRBD1 or TRBD2 (5 bases each). Germline CDR1 MNHNS, CDR2 SASEGT. The V gene lost 6 bases and the J gene lost 6 bases, with 11 bases spanning the gap. This CDR3 has 13 residues. Here the CDR3 DNA reads TGTGCCAGCAGGGGACCCCACGCCGGGGAGCTGTTTTTT. As protein: CASRGPHAGELFF.

The genes are TRBV20-1 and TRBJ2-7, with 11 bases matching TRBD2. This CDR3 has 15 amino acids. With V trimmed by 3 bases and J by 3 bases, 7 bases remained unmatched. From germline, CDR1 is DFQATT and CDR2 SNEGSKA (reference sequence). CDR3 sequence: CSARVAGGPVYEQYF. CDR3 nucleotide sequence: TGCAGTGCTAGGGTAGCGGGAGGGCCCGTCTACGAGCAGTACTTC.

This clonotype was observed many times. V gene TRBV7-6 combines with J gene TRBJ2-1, with 11 bases that match TRBD2. V lost 0 bases, J lost 8 bases, and 6 bases stayed unmatched. The CDR3 runs 16 residues. Germline V CDR1 and CDR2: SGHVS, FNYEAQ. In nucleotides, the CDR3 is TGTGCCAGCAGCTTAGCCCTAGCGGGAGGTCCCCATGAGCAGTTCTTC. This sequence encodes CASSLALAGGPHEQFF.

The chain couples TRBV19 to TRBJ1-4; 7 bases fit TRBD1. Germline V CDR1 and CDR2: LNHDA, SQIVND (reference sequence). The CDR3 sequence is 19 residues long. The V and J ends lost 10 bases and 2 bases, in that order; junction bases with no gene match: 22. In DNA form, the CDR3 reads TGTGCCACTACCTTAGTACAGCAGGGGGAAGTCGTGACTAATGAAAAACTGTTTTTT. It translates to CATTLVQQGEVVTNEKLFF.

The rearrangement joins TRBV19 to TRBJ2-1; D possibly corresponds to TRBD2 (5 bases). The germline V gene encodes CDR1 LNHDA and CDR2 SQIVND (reference sequence). Trimming pared 5 bases from V and 3 bases from J, leaving 17 bases between. This CDR3 comprises 16 residues. The chain's CDR3 is CASSPRTGENYNEQFF. The DNA for the CDR3 is TGTGCCAGTAGTCCCCGGACTGGCGAGAACTACAATGAGCAGTTCTTC. Combining the CDR3 with reference TRBV19 and TRBJ2-1 gives the whole variable domain DGGITQSPKYLFRKEGQNVTLSCEQNLNHDAMYWYRQDPGQGLRLIYYSQIVNDFQKGDIAEGYSVSREKKESFPLTVTSAQKNPTAFYLCASSPRTGENYNEQFFGPGTRLTVL.

This clonotype has ten or more counts. The chain joins TRBV12-3 or TRBV12-4 to TRBJ1-5; 7 bases align to TRBD1. CDR3 length equals 16 residues. With V trimmed by 5 bases and J by 6 bases, 13 bases remained unmatched. This chain's CDR3 is CASSGGQPSSTQPQHF. The CDR3 DNA sequence: TGTGCCAGCAGTGGGGGACAGCCATCATCTACTCAGCCCCAGCATTTT.

This chain uses TRBV19 with TRBJ2-3, with D perhaps TRBD2 (6 bases). The CDR3 runs 15 residues. CDR1 is LNHDA, CDR2 SQIVND, per germline (reference sequence). Trimming took 6 bases from V and 0 from J, leaving 13 bases between them. The CDR3 sequence is CASSTGTLSTDTQYF. The CDR3 coding sequence is TGTGCCAGTAGCACCGGGACTTTAAGCACAGATACGCAGTATTTT.

This clonotype was recorded many times. The chain joins TRBV27 to TRBJ2-5, with TRBD1 as a possible D gene (5 bases). Germline V gene data show CDR1 as MNHEY and CDR2 as SMNVEV (reference sequence). CDR3 length equals 14 residues. V lost 5 bases, J lost 7 bases, and 17 bases lay in between. The CDR3 loop is CASSPNRQSWTQYF. For the CDR3, the DNA is TGTGCCAGCAGTCCGAACCGACAGTCGTGGACCCAGTACTTC.

The V gene is TRBV12-3 or TRBV12-4, the J gene TRBJ2-1, with 15 bases that match TRBD2. With 4 bases clipped from V and 8 bases from J, the junction kept 9 bases outside the gene matches. The CDR3 has 17 amino acids. The chain's CDR3 is CASSSRTSGRARDEQFF. CDR3 nucleotides: TGTGCCAGCAGTTCCCGGACTAGCGGGAGGGCCAGGGATGAGCAGTTCTTC.

This clonotype appeared many times. V is TRBV27 and J is TRBJ2-4; 12 bases map to TRBD1. V was pared by 6 bases and J by 6 bases, with 12 bases of the junction left unmatched. Germline V gene sequence: CDR1 MNHEY, CDR2 SMNVEV (reference sequence). The CDR3 length is 17 residues. CDR3 residues: CASSFTTGTGGGNIQYF. The CDR3, as DNA: TGTGCCAGCAGCTTCACGACCGGGACAGGGGGCGGAAACATTCAGTACTTC.

This clonotype appeared many times. V and J are TRBV24-1 and TRBJ1-2; 8 bases are a match to TRBD1. The germline V gene encodes CDR1 KGHDR and CDR2 SFDVKD. V lost 4 bases to trimming and J lost 3 bases; unmatched junction nucleotides: 6. CDR3 length: 15 residues. The CDR3 reads CATSEQGAGDYGYTF. In nucleotides, the CDR3 is TGTGCCACCAGTGAGCAGGGGGCAGGAGACTATGGCTACACCTTC.

The chain links TRBV7-3 to TRBJ1-1; 7 bases are a match to TRBD1. Trimming took 8 bases from V and 5 from J; bases not matched to a gene: 8. The CDR3 runs to 13 residues. The germline V gene has CDR1 SGHTA and CDR2 FQGTGA. The CDR3 region is CASGRDRVTEAFF. DNA of the CDR3: TGTGCCAGCGGCCGCGACAGGGTAACTGAAGCTTTCTTT.

V gene TRBV6-5 combines with J gene TRBJ1-5; D is ambiguous. V was shortened by 5 bases and J by 7 bases, with 18 bases between the two germline ends. Germline lookup yields CDR1 MNHEY and CDR2 SVGAGI. The CDR3 extends over 15 amino acids. CDR3 bases: TGTGCCAGCAGTACCCCTAATTCGGTTGGGCAGCCCCAGCATTTT. As protein: CASSTPNSVGQPQHF.

In this sample, this clonotype turned up many times. The V gene is TRBV6-1, the J gene TRBJ2-5; TRBD2 aligns across 13 bases. Per germline, CDR1 MNHNS and CDR2 SASEGT. V dropped 5 bases and J dropped 5; count of bases not matched to a gene: 8. This CDR3 is built from 16 residues. This chain's CDR3 is CASSTGPTSGRETQYF. The CDR3, as DNA: TGTGCCAGCAGTACCGGCCCGACTAGCGGGAGGGAGACCCAGTACTTC.